This T cell receptor (beta chain) was recorded in a study of identical twins. The germline V gene has CDR1 LGHDT and CDR2 YNNKEL (reference sequence). Trimming took off 0 bases at V and 5 bases at J, with 7 bases between the two ends. The CDR3 totals 13 residues. TCRdb called the 5' RACE reads again in MiXCR, with one record for every CDR3 protein. The data contain around 280,000 distinct CDR3 sequences, about 8.3% of them seen just once; the ten biggest clones take up around 2.1%. This clonotype was counted only a few times. These same data were also listed under a study on yellow fever vaccine responses in identical twins.

The origin of this receptor is a woman between 18 and 30 years old in good health. Input material: memory (CD45RO+) T cells sorted from blood. The chain is built from TRBV3-1 and TRBJ1-2; D not certain. The CDR3 bases are TGTGCCAGCAGCCAAGATCAGAAGTATGGCTACACCTTC. Protein: CASSQDQKYGYTF.